This T cell receptor beta chain appears in the sequencing data of a study of T cell responses to AZD1222 COVID-19 vaccine. Study-level results: Donors were largely white British and mainly female; clonal diversity was possibly underestimated.

Sequencing was performed with immunoSEQ multiplex PCR; in TCRdb, only in-frame clones are kept and a portion is missing. The table has 150,000 to 200,000 clones, almost 95% seen once. Turning to this clone: Its antigen is not known.

The CDR3 length is 14 residues. CDR1 and CDR2 (germline): MRHNA, SNTAGT. V lost 4 bases, J lost 3 bases, and 1 base stayed unmatched. Sample: peripheral blood, taken on day 0 of AZD1222 vaccination. This sequence was found in an adult in good health. The chain combines TRBV6-4 with TRBJ2-2, with 8 positions matching TRBD1. CDR3 protein: CASSAQGDTGELFF. The DNA of the CDR3 is TGTGCCAGCAGTGCACAGGGGGACACCGGGGAGCTGTTTTTT.